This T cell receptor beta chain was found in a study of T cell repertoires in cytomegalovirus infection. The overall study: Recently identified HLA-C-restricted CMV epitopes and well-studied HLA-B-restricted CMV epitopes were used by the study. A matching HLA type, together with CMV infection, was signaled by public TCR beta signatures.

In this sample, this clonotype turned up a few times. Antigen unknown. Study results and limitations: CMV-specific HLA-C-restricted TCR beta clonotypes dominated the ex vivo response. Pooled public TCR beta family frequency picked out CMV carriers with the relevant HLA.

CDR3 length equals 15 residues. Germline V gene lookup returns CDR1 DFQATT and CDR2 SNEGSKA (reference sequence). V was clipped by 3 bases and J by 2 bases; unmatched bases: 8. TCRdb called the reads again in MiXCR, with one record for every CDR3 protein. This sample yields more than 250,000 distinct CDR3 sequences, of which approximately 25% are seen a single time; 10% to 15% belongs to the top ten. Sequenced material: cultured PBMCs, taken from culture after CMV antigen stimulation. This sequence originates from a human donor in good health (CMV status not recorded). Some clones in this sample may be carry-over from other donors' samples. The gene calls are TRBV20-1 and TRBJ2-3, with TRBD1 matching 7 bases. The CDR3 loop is CSASGTVPFTDTQYF. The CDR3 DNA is TGCAGTGCTAGCGGGACAGTCCCATTCACAGATACGCAGTATTTT.